This T cell receptor (beta chain) derives from a study of shared clonotypes between healthy human individuals. In the study overall: Three men and a couple of women, aged 18 to 49, were donors.

When samples were unsorted, tens of millions of PBMCs were used for genomic DNA. Over several immunoSEQ plates, each subset's genomic DNA was distributed in even portions. TCRdb's table, derived via immunoSEQ multiplex PCR, lists solely in-frame clones and lacks some. This sample has 470,000 or so clones, with 65% to 85% found just once. The CDR3 runs to 13 residues. Trimming cost V 2 bases and J 7 bases, with 9 bases left between them. In germline, CDR1 is LNHNV, CDR2 YYDKDF (reference sequence). The chain carries TRBV15 and TRBJ2-1; D uncertain. Sequencing used PBMCs. The origin of this receptor is a woman aged 40 to 50 in good health. Some clones in this sample may be carry-over from other donors' samples. Here the CDR3 reads CATSRYQTNEQFF. CDR3 nucleotides: TGTGCCACCAGCAGATATCAAACAAATGAGCAGTTCTTC.